This TCR beta chain was sequenced for a study of vaccination and CD4 T cells after COVID-19. Study overall: Overlapping peptides of the spike proteins of SARS-CoV-2, HCoV-NL63, HCoV-OC43 and HCoV-229E were used for cell stimulation. Cultures serving as controls received a peptide pool (CEFX or HIV-1 Nef) or no peptide.

The treatment was: 10-day PBMC culture with coronavirus spike peptide pools or control peptides (ViraFEST assay). One should note that the unexposed donor's CD4+ T cells were collected before the COVID-19 pandemic (2011-2018). With approximately 10 ug/ml peptide pools and roughly 9.4 IU/ml IL-2, PBMCs were cultured at a few million per well. This clonotype qualifies as medium-sized (0.01 to 0.1%). Antigen specificity is unknown. Germline CDR1 DFQATT, CDR2 SNEGSKA (reference sequence). V shed 6 bases and J shed 1 base, with 18 bases lying between them. This CDR3 has 15 amino acids. Sequenced with the Oncomine TCR Beta short-read assay was DNA taken from cultured CD4+ T cells. Genomic DNA was taken out of cultured CD4+ T cells by extraction. TCRdb called the PCR reads again in MiXCR, with one record for every CDR3 protein. The data hold 12,000 or so distinct CDR3 sequences, with 25% to 30% observed a single time.

This chain links TRBV20-1 with TRBJ1-1; perhaps TRBD1 as D (5 bases). This clonotype was sampled from a human donor in good health. The sample consisted of CD4+ T cells from blood, cultured in vitro. As DNA, the CDR3 is TGCAGTGCCCGCCCCTGGACACGGGGGAACACTGAAGCTTTCTTT. It specifies CSARPWTRGNTEAFF.